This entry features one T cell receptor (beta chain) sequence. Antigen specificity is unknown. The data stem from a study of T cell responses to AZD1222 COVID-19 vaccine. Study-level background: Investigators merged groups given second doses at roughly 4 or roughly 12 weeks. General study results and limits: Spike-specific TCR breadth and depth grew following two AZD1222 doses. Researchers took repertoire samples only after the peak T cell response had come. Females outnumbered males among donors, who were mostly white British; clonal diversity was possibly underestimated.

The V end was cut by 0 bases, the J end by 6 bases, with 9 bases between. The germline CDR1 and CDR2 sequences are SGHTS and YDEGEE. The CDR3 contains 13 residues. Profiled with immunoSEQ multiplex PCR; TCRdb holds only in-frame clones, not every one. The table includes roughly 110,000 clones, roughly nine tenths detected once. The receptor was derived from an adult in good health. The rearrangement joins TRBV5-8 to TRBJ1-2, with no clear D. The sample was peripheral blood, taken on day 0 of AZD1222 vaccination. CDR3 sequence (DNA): TGTGCCAGCAGCTTGGGGCAGTTCAATGGCTACACCTTC. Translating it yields CASSLGQFNGYTF.